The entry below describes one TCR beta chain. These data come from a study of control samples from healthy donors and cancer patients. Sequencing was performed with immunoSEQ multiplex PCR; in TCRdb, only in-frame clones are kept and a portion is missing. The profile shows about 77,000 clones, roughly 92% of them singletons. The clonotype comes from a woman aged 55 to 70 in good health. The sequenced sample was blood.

The DNA of the CDR3 is TGTGCCTGGAGTGATGGGACAGGGGGAAACACTGAAGCTTTCTTT. Residues: CAWSDGTGGNTEAFF. The rearrangement links TRBV30 to TRBJ1-1; 11 bases align to TRBD1. The V gene's germline CDR1 is GTSNPN and CDR2 SVGIG (reference sequence). The ends lost 1 base at V and 2 bases at J; junction bases unmatched: 3. This CDR3 region has 15 residues.